A selection of T cell receptor beta chains follows, all from one sample in a study of T cell responses to AZD1222 COVID-19 vaccine. Data came from immunoSEQ multiplex PCR; TCRdb stores just in-frame clones and leaves some out. The sample shows 93,000 or so clones, over 80% of them seen only once. The sample in question was peripheral blood, obtained on day 0 of AZD1222 vaccination. These receptors were taken from an adult in good health. CDR3s include the opening cysteine and the closing phenylalanine or tryptophan. Fields, in order: D gene, clone size, V gene, J gene, CDR3 protein, CDR3 DNA. D genes are given only for firm matches. Size is stated for part of the rows, as once, few or many counts, or as a class when the clone is expanded.

TRBD1	NA	TRBV11-3	TRBJ2-4	CASSTSGQQAKNIQYF	TGTGCCAGCTCTACCTCGGGACAGCAAGCCAAAAACATTCAGTACTTC
TRBD2	NA	TRBV10-3	TRBJ2-1	CVCRAGGLNEQFF	TGCGTTTGTAGGGCGGGGGGGCTCAATGAGCAGTTCTTC
TRBD1	NA	TRBV5-4	TRBJ2-3	CASSHRDREADTQYF	TGTGCCAGCAGCCACCGGGACAGGGAGGCAGATACGCAGTATTTT
NA	NA	TRBV5-8	TRBJ2-7	CASSLDYEQYF	TGTGCCAGCAGCTTGGACTACGAGCAGTACTTC
NA	NA	TRBV20-1	TRBJ1-2	CSASPRLIYGYTF	TGCAGTGCTAGTCCACGGCTGATCTATGGCTACACCTTC
NA	NA	TRBV18	TRBJ1-5	CASSGTLNQPQHF	TGTGCCAGCTCGGGGACCCTGAATCAGCCCCAGCATTTT
NA	NA	TRBV7-3	TRBJ1-3	CASSLTGGKTGNTIYF	TGTGCCAGCAGCTTAACGGGGGGAAAGACTGGAAACACCATATATTTT
NA	NA	TRBV20-1	TRBJ2-5	CSGPLRETQYF	TGCAGTGGACCGCTGAGAGAGACCCAGTACTTC
NA	NA	TRBV7-6	TRBJ1-1	CASSFDRNENTEAFF	TGTGCCAGCAGCTTTGACAGGAACGAAAACACTGAAGCTTTCTTT
TRBD2	NA	TRBV19	TRBJ2-5	CASSINGLAGGLETQYF	TGTGCCAGTAGTATTAATGGACTAGCGGGAGGATTGGAGACCCAGTACTTC
NA	once	TRBV6-5	TRBJ2-3	CASSYREVADTQYF	TGTGCCAGCAGTTACAGGGAGGTCGCAGATACGCAGTATTTT
TRBD2	NA	TRBV28	TRBJ2-7	CASSSPTSGTWRYF	TGTGCCAGCAGTTCACCGACTAGCGGCACTTGGCGGTACTTC
NA	NA	TRBV18	TRBJ2-7	CASSPKSGTYEQYF	TGTGCCAGCTCACCAAAAAGCGGAACCTACGAGCAGTACTTC
TRBD1	many	TRBV6-1	TRBJ1-6	CASSESGGNSPLHF	TGTGCCAGCAGTGAATCAGGGGGGAATTCACCCCTCCACTTT
NA	NA	TRBV18	TRBJ1-3	CASSPSIGSGSGNTIYF	TGTGCCAGCTCACCATCAATCGGTTCAGGGTCTGGAAACACCATATATTTT
NA	NA	TRBV7-9	TRBJ2-7	CASSFPGGQNEQYF	TGTGCCAGCAGCTTTCCCGGAGGGCAGAACGAGCAGTACTTC
NA	NA	TRBV14	TRBJ1-3	CASSSRSDYSGNTIYF	TGTGCCAGCAGCTCCCGCAGCGACTACTCTGGAAACACCATATATTTT
NA	NA	TRBV6-2/TRBV6-3	TRBJ2-7	CASSYSNSHWAYEQYF	TGTGCCAGCAGTTACTCGAACAGTCACTGGGCCTACGAGCAGTACTTC
TRBD2	NA	TRBV3-1/TRBV3-2	TRBJ2-7	CASSQEGYTSGYYEQYF	TGTGCCAGCAGCCAAGAGGGGTATACTAGCGGTTACTACGAGCAGTACTTC
NA	NA	TRBV6-2/TRBV6-3	TRBJ1-2	CASTPPGAVYGYTF	TGTGCCAGCACCCCACCTGGGGCGGTCTATGGCTACACCTTC
TRBD2	NA	TRBV7-9	TRBJ2-1	CASSFGLAGGLTEQFF	TGTGCCAGCAGCTTCGGACTAGCGGGGGGGCTTACTGAGCAGTTCTTC
TRBD1	NA	TRBV6-5	TRBJ1-1	CASIRTGKTEAFF	TGTGCCAGCATCAGGACAGGGAAGACTGAAGCTTTCTTT
NA	NA	TRBV6-6	TRBJ1-1	CASSFRDTEAFF	TGTGCCAGCAGTTTCAGGGACACTGAAGCTTTCTTT
NA	NA	TRBV7-2	TRBJ1-1	CASSLDIAIYTEAFF	TGTGCCAGCAGCCTCGACATCGCGATTTACACTGAAGCTTTCTTT
TRBD1	NA	TRBV7-8	TRBJ2-7	CASSLGRTGTYEQYF	TGTGCCAGCAGCTTAGGAAGGACAGGAACCTACGAGCAGTACTTC
NA	NA	TRBV9	TRBJ1-5	CASSARGSQPQHF	TGTGCCAGCAGCGCGAGGGGTAGTCAGCCCCAGCATTTT
NA	NA	TRBV6-5	TRBJ1-1	CASSYSSLNTEAFF	TGTGCCAGCAGTTACTCCAGTCTGAACACTGAAGCTTTCTTT
TRBD2	NA	TRBV5-4	TRBJ2-1	CASTSRGVNNEQFF	TGTGCCAGCACTTCCCGGGGGGTAAACAATGAGCAGTTCTTC
NA	NA	TRBV7-2	TRBJ1-1	CASGDFTEAFF	TGTGCCAGCGGAGACTTCACTGAAGCTTTCTTT
TRBD2	NA	TRBV7-3	TRBJ2-3	CASSSHSGGRTDTQYF	TGTGCCAGCAGCTCTCATTCGGGGGGGCGTACAGATACGCAGTATTTT
NA	NA	TRBV4-2	TRBJ1-1	CASSQAVGTEAFF	TGTGCCAGCAGCCAGGCGGTGGGCACTGAAGCTTTCTTT
NA	NA	TRBV6-1	TRBJ1-2	CASSEPSPWGYTF	TGTGCCAGCAGTGAACCCTCCCCCTGGGGCTACACCTTC
TRBD2	NA	TRBV7-9	TRBJ2-3	CASSLAGSGGKADTQYF	TGTGCCAGCAGCTTAGCGGGAAGCGGGGGGAAGGCAGATACGCAGTATTTT
NA	NA	TRBV27	TRBJ1-2	CASRTGFLGYTF	TGTGCCAGCAGAACAGGGTTTTTAGGCTACACCTTC
TRBD1	once	TRBV6-2/TRBV6-3	TRBJ1-1	CATTPEQGPRTEAFF	TGTGCCACCACCCCCGAACAGGGGCCTAGAACTGAAGCTTTCTTT
TRBD1	NA	TRBV7-2	TRBJ1-4	CASSPTGGANEKLFF	TGTGCCAGCAGCCCCACAGGGGGCGCAAATGAAAAACTGTTTTTT
TRBD2	once	TRBV6-2/TRBV6-3	TRBJ2-7	CASSYTGREYF	TGTGCCAGCAGTTACACCGGGAGGGAGTACTTC
NA	NA	TRBV18	TRBJ1-4	CASSPSGLSLTNEKLFF	TGTGCCAGCTCACCGAGTGGCCTGAGTCTAACTAATGAAAAACTGTTTTTT
NA	NA	TRBV18	TRBJ2-3	CASSPPMKTGTDTQYF	TGTGCCAGCTCACCACCGATGAAGACAGGCACAGATACGCAGTATTTT
NA	NA	TRBV5-4	TRBJ2-3	CASSMRTDADTQYF	TGTGCCAGCAGCATGAGGACGGACGCGGATACGCAGTATTTT
TRBD2	once	TRBV6-5	TRBJ2-7	CASSRGGTPTYEQYF	TGTGCCAGCAGTCGGGGGGGGACACCAACCTACGAGCAGTACTTC
NA	NA	TRBV4-3	TRBJ1-4	CASSQGRGRVNEKLFF	TGCGCCAGCAGCCAGGGCCGGGGCAGAGTCAATGAAAAACTGTTTTTT
TRBD1	NA	TRBV6-2/TRBV6-3	TRBJ2-7	CASSEGQDSPYEQYF	TGTGCCAGCAGTGAGGGACAGGATTCCCCCTACGAGCAGTACTTC
NA	once	TRBV5-4	TRBJ2-2	CASSIRQGGTGELFF	TGTGCCAGCAGCATCCGACAGGGAGGCACCGGGGAGCTGTTTTTT
NA	NA	TRBV21-1	TRBJ2-7	CASRRSPRTGLGRRSYYEQYF	TGTGCCAGCAGGAGATCACCCAGGACAGGGTTAGGCCGACGAAGCTACTACGAGCAGTACTTC
NA	NA	TRBV27	TRBJ2-7	CASSSGTYYEQYF	TGTGCCAGCAGTTCCGGGACGTACTACGAGCAGTACTTC
NA	NA	TRBV6-4	TRBJ2-7	CASSDRELYEQYF	TGTGCCAGCAGTGACAGGGAACTCTACGAGCAGTACTTC
NA	once	TRBV9	TRBJ2-5	CASSVFEETQYF	TGTGCCAGCAGCGTATTTGAAGAGACCCAGTACTTC
TRBD2	NA	TRBV7-2	TRBJ2-7	CASSASQVTSGRSKYEQYF	TGTGCCAGCAGCGCCTCTCAGGTCACTAGCGGGAGGAGTAAATACGAGCAGTACTTC
NA	NA	TRBV10-2	TRBJ1-3	CASSAAGNTIYF	TGCGCCAGCAGTGCAGCTGGAAACACCATATATTTT
TRBD1	NA	TRBV3-1/TRBV3-2	TRBJ1-2	CASSRQGVPIGYTF	TGTGCCAGCAGCCGACAGGGGGTCCCGATTGGCTACACCTTC
TRBD1	NA	TRBV7-2	TRBJ2-1	CASTQRRGGTGAYNEQFF	TGTGCCAGCACCCAGCGCAGAGGTGGGACAGGGGCTTACAATGAGCAGTTCTTC
TRBD2	NA	TRBV11-3	TRBJ2-1	CASSLGGSGVTYNEQFF	TGTGCCAGCAGCTTAGGGGGTAGCGGGGTTACCTACAATGAGCAGTTCTTC
NA	once	TRBV2	TRBJ1-5	CASSGGYSNQPQHF	TGTGCCAGCTCTGGGGGGTATAGCAATCAGCCCCAGCATTTT
NA	NA	TRBV3-1/TRBV3-2	TRBJ1-1	CASSSQMNTEAFF	TGTGCCAGCAGCTCACAGATGAACACTGAAGCTTTCTTT